The 25 T cell receptor beta chains below were found in one sample sequenced in a study of blood T cell repertoires in COVID-19. Generated by immunoSEQ multiplex PCR, the TCRdb table keeps only in-frame clones and is missing some. Of approximately 180,000 clones in the sample, 75% to 95% are singletons; the top ten hold around 0.53%. Sequencing input: peripheral blood. These receptors were collected from a man aged 50-59 years with acute or convalescent COVID-19.

This clone has only one observation. V is TRBV7-6 and J is TRBJ2-5; the match to TRBD1 covers 7 bases. J was trimmed by 1 base and V by 5 bases; bases with no gene match: 7. The CDR3 length is 15 residues. CDR1 and CDR2 (germline): SGHVS, FNYEAQ. The CDR3 reads CASSRTRQGQETQYF. CDR3 coding DNA: TGTGCCAGCAGCCGAACCAGACAGGGCCAAGAGACCCAGTACTTC.

The chain uses TRBV21-1 and TRBJ2-5; TRBD2 is taken as the D call from the table, unchecked against the DNA. TRBV21-1 is a recognized pseudogene. The CDR3 covers 14 residues. CDR3 region: CASSNPREEETQYF. DNA of the CDR3: TGTGCCAGCAGCAACCCCCGGGAGGAAGAGACCCAGTACTTC.

This chain connects TRBV15 to TRBJ2-5; the match to TRBD2 covers 8 bases. This CDR3 comprises 18 residues. J lost 1 base, V lost 0 bases, and 10 bases had no gene match. Germline V gives CDR1 LNHNV, CDR2 YYDKDF (reference sequence). CDR3 sequence: CATSREWAGGMAQETQYF. The CDR3 nucleotides read TGTGCCACCAGCAGAGAGTGGGCGGGGGGCATGGCCCAAGAGACCCAGTACTTC.

This clone turned up a few times. V gene TRBV7-2 combines with J gene TRBJ2-1; 8 bases match TRBD2. With V trimmed by 5 bases and J by 2 bases, 14 bases remained unmatched. The germline gives CDR1 SGHTA, CDR2 FQGNSA. This CDR3 has 18 residues. The CDR3 region has the DNA TGTGCCAGCAGCCTGCCAACTAGCGGCGGGGGGCCCTACAATGAGCAGTTCTTC. Amino acid sequence: CASSLPTSGGGPYNEQFF.

The rearrangement links TRBV7-2 to TRBJ2-1; the match to TRBD2 covers 14 bases. Germline V lookup: CDR1 SGHTA, CDR2 FQGNSA. The V and J ends lost 2 bases and 8 bases, in that order; junction bases with no gene match: 5. The CDR3 is 16 residues long. The CDR3 protein is CASSLFGTSGRYEQFF. In DNA form, the CDR3 reads TGTGCCAGCAGCTTATTCGGGACTAGCGGGAGATATGAGCAGTTCTTC.

This clone showed up just once. Within the sample, other DNA sequences also encode this same CDR3. The rearrangement uses TRBV27 and TRBJ2-1; D might be TRBD1 (5 bases). The V gene lost 0 bases and the J gene lost 10 bases, with 13 bases spanning the gap. Germline V gives CDR1 MNHEY, CDR2 SMNVEV (reference sequence). There are 14 residues in the CDR3. CDR3 region: CASSLSGQGGEQFF. The CDR3 DNA sequence: TGTGCCAGCAGTTTATCCGGGCAGGGTGGGGAGCAGTTCTTC.

The chain has TRBV7-9 and TRBJ2-5; 8 positions match TRBD2. The CDR3 extends over 16 amino acids. J was trimmed by 5 bases and V by 0 bases; bases with no gene match: 8. Germline V gene lookup returns CDR1 SEHNR and CDR2 FQNEAQ (reference sequence). The DNA of the CDR3 is TGTGCCAGCAGCTTAGCTAGCGGGGAAAGTTGGGAGACCCAGTACTTC. Amino acid sequence: CASSLASGESWETQYF.

This clone has a handful of counts. This chain connects TRBV6-2 or TRBV6-3 to TRBJ2-7, with 10 bases that match TRBD1. The V gene's germline CDR1 is MNHEY and CDR2 SVGEGT. V shed 3 bases, J shed 2 bases, and the junction held 7 bases outside the gene matches. This CDR3 has 16 residues. The CDR3 DNA sequence: TGTGCCAGCAGTTATGACCGGGACAGGGGTACCTACGAGCAGTACGTC. It encodes CASSYDRDRGTYEQYV.

This sequence joins TRBV9 and TRBJ1-4; no clear D. CDR1 and CDR2 from the germline V gene are SGDLS and YYNGEE. The CDR3 has 16 residues. V gave up 0 bases and J gave up 0 bases, with 9 bases separating them. The CDR3 protein is CASSVDPQSTNEKLFF. The CDR3 DNA sequence: TGTGCCAGCAGCGTAGATCCTCAGTCAACTAATGAAAAACTGTTTTTT.

The J gene is TRBJ1-4, the V gene TRBV28; TRBD1 agrees at 8 bases. CDR3 length: 14 amino acids. Germline-derived CDR1 and CDR2 are MDHEN and SYDVKM. The V gene end was trimmed by 6 bases and the J gene end by 8 bases; junction bases not matched to a gene: 8. The CDR3 bases are TGTGCCAGCAGACGCTCGACAGGGGTCGAAAAACTGTTTTTT. Its protein is CASRRSTGVEKLFF.

The chain has TRBV2 and TRBJ2-1, with 9 bases fitting TRBD2. Trimming took 2 bases from V and 3 from J; bases not matched to a gene: 8. Germline loops: CDR1 SNHLY, CDR2 FYNNEI. The CDR3 consists of 17 residues. Here the CDR3 reads CASSEWGLAGFYNEQFF. DNA for the CDR3: TGTGCCAGCAGTGAATGGGGTCTAGCGGGATTCTACAATGAGCAGTTCTTC. The full variable domain, rest sourced from reference TRBV2 and TRBJ2-1, is EPEVTQTPSHQVTQMGQEVILRCVPISNHLYFYWYRQILGQKVEFLVSFYNNEISEKSEIFDDQFSVERPDGSNFTLKIRSTKLEDSAMYFCASSEWGLAGFYNEQFFGPGTRLTVL.

The J gene is TRBJ2-5, the V gene TRBV4-2; 7 bases match TRBD2. Germline CDR1 is LGHNA and CDR2 is YNFKEQ. This CDR3 spans 15 amino acids. V lost 0 bases to trimming and J lost 1 base; unmatched junction nucleotides: 2. The CDR3 bases are TGTGCCAGCAGCCAAGAGGGGGGGACCCAAGAGACCCAGTACTTC. Translated, it gives CASSQEGGTQETQYF.

The chain links TRBV28 to TRBJ1-4; D is ambiguous. With 8 bases removed from V and 8 bases from J, the gap between germline ends came to 18 bases. Per germline, CDR1 MDHEN and CDR2 SYDVKM. This CDR3 is built from 14 residues. The CDR3: CASLRVDPGEKLFF. The CDR3 region has the DNA TGTGCCAGCTTGAGAGTGGACCCGGGGGAAAAACTGTTTTTT.

A single count supports this clone. This rearrangement joins TRBV7-3 to TRBJ2-1; TRBD2 aligns across 12 bases. J lost 5 bases, V lost 5 bases, and 7 bases had no gene match. The CDR3 is 16 residues long. The germline V gene encodes CDR1 SGHTA and CDR2 FQGTGA. CDR3 loop: CASSPSGLAGNNEQFF. The CDR3, as DNA: TGTGCCAGCAGCCCATCGGGACTAGCGGGCAACAATGAGCAGTTCTTC.

V and J are TRBV11-2 and TRBJ2-3; 12 positions agree with TRBD1. The germline V gene encodes CDR1 SGHAT and CDR2 FQNNGV. The CDR3 length is 15 residues. After removal of 5 bases from V and 6 bases from J, the junction contained 6 bases not matched to a gene. The CDR3 DNA reads as TGTGCCAGCAGCCCTGGGACAGGGGGCTTGGATACGCAGTATTTT. Its protein is CASSPGTGGLDTQYF. Full variable domain (rest looked up from reference TRBV11-2 and TRBJ2-3): EAGVAQSPRYKIIEKRQSVAFWCNPISGHATLYWYQQILGQGPKLLIQFQNNGVVDDSQLPKDRFSAERLKGVDSTLKIQPAKLEDSAVYLCASSPGTGGLDTQYFGPGTRLTVL.

The J gene is TRBJ2-1, the V gene TRBV24-1; 7 positions agree with TRBD2. Germline trimming cut 7 bases from V and 0 bases from J; bases unmatched to any gene: 8. This CDR3 has 16 amino acids. Germline-derived CDR1 and CDR2 are KGHDR and SFDVKD. The CDR3 loop reads CATRGQRGSSYNEQFF. CDR3 nucleotides: TGTGCCACCAGGGGCCAGCGGGGTAGCTCCTACAATGAGCAGTTCTTC.

The count of this clone is one. This chain connects TRBV29-1 to TRBJ2-3; D unresolved. The V gene's germline CDR1 is SQVTM and CDR2 ANQGSEA. V was shortened by 0 bases and J by 1 base, with 5 bases between the two germline ends. The CDR3 length is 13 residues. The CDR3 DNA is TGCAGCGTTGAAGATCCTCGCACAGATACGCAGTATTTT. It yields the protein CSVEDPRTDTQYF.

This chain uses TRBV7-3 with TRBJ1-6, with 9 bases matching TRBD1. The ends lost 1 base at V and 9 bases at J; junction bases unmatched: 4. The germline V gene encodes CDR1 SGHTA and CDR2 FQGTGA. CDR3 length equals 15 residues. The CDR3 loop reads CASSLIPGQGSPLHF. The CDR3 DNA is TGTGCCAGCAGCTTAATTCCGGGACAGGGTTCACCCCTCCACTTT.

The chain links TRBV4-2 to TRBJ2-5; perhaps TRBD1 as D (5 bases). The CDR3 loop spans 15 amino acids. Germline V gene lookup returns CDR1 LGHNA and CDR2 YNFKEQ. The V gene lost 1 base and the J gene lost 5 bases, with 14 bases spanning the gap. As DNA, the CDR3 is TGTGCCAGCAGCCAAGTCCAGGGAAAACGGGAGACCCAGTACTTC. Its protein is CASSQVQGKRETQYF.

The V call is TRBV3-1 (or the pseudogene TRBV3-2), the J call TRBJ2-5; a possible D gene is TRBD1 (6 bases). The CDR3 extends over 15 amino acids. V was pared by 2 bases and J by 4 bases, with 14 bases between. CDR1 is LGHDT and CDR2 is YNNKEL in the germline V gene (reference sequence). CDR3 loop: CASSQIITGRETQYF. CDR3 sequence (DNA): TGTGCCAGCAGCCAAATTATTACAGGGAGAGAGACCCAGTACTTC.

The rearrangement joins TRBV18 to TRBJ2-2; 9 positions agree with TRBD1. V lost 1 base to trimming and J lost 5 bases; unmatched junction nucleotides: 2. CDR3 size: 15 residues. Germline V gives CDR1 KGHSH, CDR2 LQKENI. DNA of the CDR3: TGTGCCAGCTCACCACGACAGGGGGATACCGGGGAGCTGTTTTTT. It encodes CASSPRQGDTGELFF.

This clone was counted between two and nine times. This chain uses TRBV28 with TRBJ1-2, with 10 nucleotides matching TRBD1. The CDR3 is made up of 16 amino acids. The V gene's germline CDR1 is MDHEN and CDR2 SYDVKM. Germline trimming cut 2 bases from V and 5 bases from J; bases unmatched to any gene: 8. The CDR3 DNA reads as TGTGCCAGCAGTTTAGCGGAACCGGGACAGGGGTATGGCTACACCTTC. Protein: CASSLAEPGQGYGYTF.

The chain joins TRBV13 to TRBJ2-1, with 16 positions matching TRBD2. V shed 5 bases and J 8 bases; nucleotides not matched to a gene: 6. Germline V gene data show CDR1 as PRHDT and CDR2 as FYEKMQ (reference sequence). This CDR3 comprises 16 residues. The chain's CDR3 is CASSQGLAGGTDEQFF. The DNA for the CDR3 is TGTGCCAGCAGCCAGGGACTAGCGGGAGGGACGGATGAGCAGTTCTTC.

This rearrangement joins TRBV14 to TRBJ2-7; 7 bases line up with TRBD1. CDR1 and CDR2 from the germline V gene are SGHDN and FVKESK. The CDR3 runs to 12 residues. Trimming cost V 9 bases and J 3 bases; bases outside gene matches: 5. For the CDR3, the DNA is TGTGCCAGGGTGACAGGGCTCTACGAGCAGTACTTC. This encodes CARVTGLYEQYF.

This chain connects TRBV5-4 to TRBJ1-5; no definite D call. The V and J ends lost 0 bases and 5 bases respectively, with 6 bases between them. The CDR3 sequence is 13 residues long. CDR1 is SGHNT, CDR2 YYREEE, per germline (reference sequence). The CDR3 region is CASSLELDQPQHF. As DNA, the CDR3 is TGTGCCAGCAGCTTGGAGCTTGATCAGCCCCAGCATTTT.